Listed below are T cell receptor beta chains from one sample, sequenced in a study of T cell repertoires in cytomegalovirus infection. One entry per CDR3 protein, called by TCRdb with MiXCR from the reads. Counted here are roughly 280,000 distinct CDR3 sequences, approximately 14% occurring once; the ten biggest clones make up about 8.7%. Sequencing was done on a sample of PBMCs. The source of these receptors is a human donor in good health (CMV status not recorded). Some clones in this sample may be carry-over from other donors' samples. Each CDR3 is given with its conserved first and last residue. D genes are given only for firm matches. Only some rows state a clone size, as once, few, many or a class for expanded clones.

j_call v_call d_call clone_size cdr3_nt cdr3_aa
TRBJ2-1 TRBV29-1 TRBD2 few TGCAGCGTTGAATGGTCCGGGACTAGACAAGACAATGAGCAGTTCTTC CSVEWSGTRQDNEQFF
TRBJ2-1 TRBV15 TRBD2 few TGTGCCACCAGCGAAGTGGGACTAGCGGGGGTTAATGAGCAGTTCTTC CATSEVGLAGVNEQFF
TRBJ2-7 TRBV20-1 . few TGCAGTGCTAGAGATCAGGGAAGAAACGAGCAGTACTTC CSARDQGRNEQYF
TRBJ2-1 TRBV14 . few TGTGCCAGCAGCCTCCTAGGGCAGGGTTCCTACAATGAGCAGTTCTTC CASSLLGQGSYNEQFF
TRBJ2-1 TRBV5-1 . . TGCGCCAGCAGCTTGGTGGTAGGGGCTTCCTACAATGAGCAGTTCTTC CASSLVVGASYNEQFF
TRBJ2-7 TRBV19 . . TGTGCCAGTTCGGCCCCAGGGTATGACGAGCAGTACTTC CASSAPGYDEQYF
TRBJ2-5 TRBV2 . many TGTGCCAGCAGTGAAGGGGAGGGGGGGTACGACCAAGAGACCCAGTACTTC CASSEGEGGYDQETQYF
TRBJ2-6 TRBV4-2 TRBD1 few TGTGCCAGCAGCCAAGGTGAAGGGGGCGCCCCTGGGGCCAACGTCCTGACTTTC CASSQGEGGAPGANVLTF
TRBJ1-2 TRBV29-1 . few TGCAGCGTTGAAGATCCCTGGCAGGGGCGGCGGTATGGCTACACCTTC CSVEDPWQGRRYGYTF
TRBJ2-5 TRBV6-2/TRBV6-3 . many TGTGCCCTCGGGAGCCAAATCGGAGAGACCCAGTACTTC CALGSQIGETQYF
TRBJ1-5 TRBV28 . few TGTGCCAGCAGTCGAAAGGGAATTAGCAATCAGCCCCAGCATTTT CASSRKGISNQPQHF
TRBJ1-4 TRBV6-6 . few TGTGCCAGCAGTTCCCCCAATAGGGGTTCAACTAATGAAAAACTGTTTTTT CASSSPNRGSTNEKLFF
TRBJ2-1 TRBV19 TRBD2 many TGTGCCAGTAGTATAGCGCCGGGACTAGCGGAAGCCGGCCTATACAATGAGCAGTTCTTC CASSIAPGLAEAGLYNEQFF
TRBJ2-1 TRBV19 TRBD1 many TGTGCCAGTAGTATCCTACAGGGGTTATTCTACAATGAGCAGTTCTTC CASSILQGLFYNEQFF
TRBJ1-1 TRBV6-6 . many TGTGCCAGCAGTTACGACGGGAGGCAGGCGGCTGAAGCTTTCTTT CASSYDGRQAAEAFF
TRBJ2-5 TRBV7-2 TRBD2 many TGTGCCAGCAGCTCCATGGGACTAGCGGGAGGGCCCGGGGAGACCCAGTACTTC CASSSMGLAGGPGETQYF
TRBJ2-7 TRBV7-2 TRBD2 many TGTGCCAGCAGCTTAGGGACTAGCAACTCCTACGAGCAGTACTTC CASSLGTSNSYEQYF
TRBJ1-2 TRBV6-2/TRBV6-3 . few TGTGCCAGCAGTTACTCGCCCAAGGACAGCAACTATGGCTACACCTTC CASSYSPKDSNYGYTF
TRBJ2-3 TRBV3-1 TRBD2 . TGTGCCAGCAGCCTCACCGGGACTAGCGGGGTTGGTACAGATACGCAGTATTTT CASSLTGTSGVGTDTQYF
TRBJ1-2 TRBV7-2 . few TGTGCCAGCAGCTTCGACACACGCTATGGCTACACCTTC CASSFDTRYGYTF
TRBJ2-5 TRBV7-3 TRBD1 many TGTGCCAGCAGCCGGACAGGTGGGGAGACCCAGTACTTC CASSRTGGETQYF
TRBJ2-7 TRBV27 TRBD2 many TGTGCCAGCAGTGGGACTAGCGGGAGAAGGGAGCAGTACTTC CASSGTSGRREQYF
TRBJ2-7 TRBV5-1 . few TGCGCCAGCAGCTTGAGGGGCCATACCGAATTTCGAACCTACGAGCAGTACTTC CASSLRGHTEFRTYEQYF
TRBJ2-1 TRBV7-6 . . TGTGCCAGCAGCCCATCTGGTGGTTCCTGGGACTCGTACAATGAGCAGTTCTTC CASSPSGGSWDSYNEQFF
TRBJ2-1 TRBV4-1 . . TGCGCCAGCAGCCCGGCGGACAGCTGGCCCTACAATGAGCAGTTCTTC CASSPADSWPYNEQFF
TRBJ2-7 TRBV12-3/TRBV12-4 . . TGTGCCAGCAGTTTTGCGTCGGGAGCTGGACAACACGAGCAGTACTTC CASSFASGAGQHEQYF
TRBJ2-3 TRBV24-1 . . TGTGCCACCAGTGATTTGGGCGGGTTTTTTTCCACAGATACGCAGTATTTT CATSDLGGFFSTDTQYF
TRBJ1-1 TRBV6-8 . . TGTGCCAGCAGTTTCGGAAAGGGTTTGAACACTGAAGCTTTCTTT CASSFGKGLNTEAFF
TRBJ2-1 TRBV4-2 . many TGTGCCAGCAGCCAAGTGATAGGGCAAATGGACCGCAATGAGCAGTTCTTC CASSQVIGQMDRNEQFF
TRBJ2-1 TRBV10-3 TRBD1 many TGTGCCATCAGTGAGCCGGGGACAGGAATCAACAATGAGCAGTTCTTC CAISEPGTGINNEQFF
TRBJ1-4 TRBV7-2 TRBD1 many TGTGCCAGCAGCGCGTACAGGGGGTTGGATGAAAAACTGTTTTTT CASSAYRGLDEKLFF
TRBJ1-4 TRBV7-9 . few TGTGCCAGCGCCCCGGCCGTTAATGAAAAACTGTTTTTT CASAPAVNEKLFF
TRBJ2-5 TRBV5-5 TRBD2 . TGTGCCAGCAGCTTGGTCGCTAGCGGGAGCGAGACCCAGTACTTC CASSLVASGSETQYF
TRBJ1-5 TRBV28 TRBD1 many TGTGCCAGCAGCTACGGACAGGGGTATCAGCCCCAGCATTTT CASSYGQGYQPQHF
TRBJ2-1 TRBV5-1 . . TGCGCCAGCAGCTTGAGGCTAGCGAGCTACAATGAGCAGTTCTTC CASSLRLASYNEQFF
TRBJ1-2 TRBV2 TRBD1 . TGTGCCAGCACCCGTCCGACAGGGCAGAACTATGGCTACACCTTC CASTRPTGQNYGYTF
TRBJ2-1 TRBV7-3 TRBD2 many TGTGCCAGCAGCTTAAATATAGCGGGAGTGAATGAGCAGTTCTTC CASSLNIAGVNEQFF
TRBJ2-5 TRBV15 . . TGTGCCACCAGCAGAGACAACTATGGAGAGACCCAGTACTTC CATSRDNYGETQYF
TRBJ2-7 TRBV29-1 . many TGCAGCGTTGTCCCCGACAGGAGAACTTACGAGCAGTACTTC CSVVPDRRTYEQYF
TRBJ2-3 TRBV10-3 . . TGTGCCATCAGTGAGTCTGGATACACAGATACGCAGTATTTT CAISESGYTDTQYF
TRBJ2-3 TRBV5-4 . many TGTGCCAGCAGCCACTCGAACACAGATACGCAGTATTTT CASSHSNTDTQYF
TRBJ1-1 TRBV14 . . TGTGCCAGCAGCCCCCTTGGCAGGGATCCTGAAGCTTTCTTT CASSPLGRDPEAFF
TRBJ2-5 TRBV20-1 TRBD2 few TGCAGTGCTAGGGGGCCTAGCGGGCCCCAAGAGACCCAGTACTTC CSARGPSGPQETQYF
TRBJ1-3 TRBV2 . few TGTGCCAGCAGTGAAACCCCCGGGACCGCAAGCTCTGGAAACACCATATATTTT CASSETPGTASSGNTIYF
TRBJ1-6 TRBV5-6 TRBD1 . TGTGCCAGCAGCGGACAGGGCGCATCACCCCTCCACTTT CASSGQGASPLHF
TRBJ2-2 TRBV7-3 . . TGTGCCAGCAGCTTAAGTTCTAGCAGGACCGGGGAGCTGTTTTTT CASSLSSSRTGELFF
TRBJ2-4 TRBV6-1 . few TGTGCCAGCCTCCGGAACGTCGGCAAAAACATTCAGTACTTC CASLRNVGKNIQYF
TRBJ1-1 TRBV3-1 . many TGTGCCAGCAGCCGCTTTCCAGGGGCTTTGAACACTGAAGCTTTCTTT CASSRFPGALNTEAFF
TRBJ2-7 TRBV29-1 . . TGCAGCTTCACGGCGGGGGCGCGTTACGAGCAGTACTTC CSFTAGARYEQYF
TRBJ1-1 TRBV7-8 . many TGTGCCAGCAGCTTAAAGGCCATCGGGTTCACTGAAGCTTTCTTT CASSLKAIGFTEAFF
TRBJ2-5 TRBV20-1 . . TGCAGTGGACGGATTGGGGAGACCCAGTACTTC CSGRIGETQYF
TRBJ2-3 TRBV7-3 . . TGTGCCAGCAGCTTATTCCCTAGCCCCACAGATACGCAGTATTTT CASSLFPSPTDTQYF
TRBJ1-1 TRBV12-3/TRBV12-4 TRBD1 few TGTGCCAGCAGGAAAAGCGGACAGGCCTCTGAAGCTTTCTTT CASRKSGQASEAFF
TRBJ1-5 TRBV6-5 . many TGTGCCAGCAGTTACTCCAGATATAGCAATCAGCCCCAGCATTTT CASSYSRYSNQPQHF
TRBJ1-2 TRBV6-5 TRBD1 few TGTGCCAGCAGTACCGACTTCGGGACAGGGGCTGGCTACACCTTC CASSTDFGTGAGYTF
TRBJ1-1 TRBV4-1 . many TGCGCCAGCAGCCAAGAAAAGGGCCGGAACACTGAAGCTTTCTTT CASSQEKGRNTEAFF